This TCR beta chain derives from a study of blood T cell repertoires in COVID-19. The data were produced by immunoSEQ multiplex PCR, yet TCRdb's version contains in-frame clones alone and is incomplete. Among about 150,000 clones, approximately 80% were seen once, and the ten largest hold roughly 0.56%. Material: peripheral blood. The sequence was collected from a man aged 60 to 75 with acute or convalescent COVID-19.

The CDR3 sequence: CASSYVPGQGEDTQYF. The DNA for the CDR3 is TGTGCCAGCAGCTATGTACCGGGACAGGGGGAAGATACGCAGTATTTT. The rearrangement joins TRBV7-3 to TRBJ2-3; 11 bases are shared with TRBD1. CDR1 SGHTA and CDR2 FQGTGA come from the germline V gene. The CDR3 has 16 residues. The ends lost 4 bases at V and 5 bases at J; junction bases unmatched: 8.